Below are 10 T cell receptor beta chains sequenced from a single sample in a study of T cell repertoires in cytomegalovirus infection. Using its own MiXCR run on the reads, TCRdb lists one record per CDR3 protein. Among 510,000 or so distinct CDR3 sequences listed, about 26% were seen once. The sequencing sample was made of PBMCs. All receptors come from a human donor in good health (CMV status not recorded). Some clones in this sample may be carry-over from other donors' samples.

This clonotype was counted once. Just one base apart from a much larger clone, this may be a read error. The CDR3 bases are TGTGCCAGCAGCTTATTAGCGGGTAGAAGTGAGCAGTTCTTC. Translation gives CASSLLAGRSEQFF. J is TRBJ2-1 and V is TRBV7-6; TRBD2 matches 7 bases. Germline values: CDR1 SGHVS, CDR2 FNYEAQ. The CDR3 sequence is 14 residues long. The J segment lost 9 bases and the V segment lost 2 bases, leaving 7 bases of the junction unmatched.

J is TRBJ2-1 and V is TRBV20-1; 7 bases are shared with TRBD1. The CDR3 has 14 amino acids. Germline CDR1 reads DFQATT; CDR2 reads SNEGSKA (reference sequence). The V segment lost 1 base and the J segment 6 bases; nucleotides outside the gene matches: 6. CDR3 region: CSARGDSSGNEQFF. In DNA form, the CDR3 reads TGCAGTGCTAGAGGGGACAGTTCCGGCAATGAGCAGTTCTTC.

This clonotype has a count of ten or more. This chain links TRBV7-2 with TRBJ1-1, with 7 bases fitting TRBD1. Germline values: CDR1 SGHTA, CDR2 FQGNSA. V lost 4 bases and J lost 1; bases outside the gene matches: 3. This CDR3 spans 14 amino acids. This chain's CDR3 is CASSSQGWNTEAFF. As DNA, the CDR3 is TGTGCCAGCAGCTCACAGGGGTGGAACACTGAAGCTTTCTTT. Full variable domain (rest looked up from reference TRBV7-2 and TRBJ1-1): GAGVSQSPSNKVTEKGKDVELRCDPISGHTALYWYRQSLGQGLEFLIYFQGNSAPDKSGLPSDRFSAERTGGSVSTLTIQRTQQEDSAVYLCASSSQGWNTEAFFGQGTRLTVV.

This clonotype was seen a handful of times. The CDR3 protein is CASSGLGTTTDTQYF. CDR3 DNA: TGTGCCAGTAGTGGACTGGGCACCACCACAGATACGCAGTATTTT. V usage is TRBV19 and J usage is TRBJ2-3; a weak D match, TRBD2 (5 bases). The germline V gene encodes CDR1 LNHDA and CDR2 SQIVND (reference sequence). CDR3 size: 15 residues. The V gene lost 5 bases and the J gene lost 2 bases, with 14 bases spanning the gap.

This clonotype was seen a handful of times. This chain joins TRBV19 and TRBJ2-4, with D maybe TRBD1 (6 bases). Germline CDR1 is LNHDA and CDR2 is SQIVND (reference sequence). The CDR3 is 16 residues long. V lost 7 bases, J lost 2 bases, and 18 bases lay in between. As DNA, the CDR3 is TGTGCCAGTAAGGATGGTGGGGGCGCAACCAAAAACATTCAGTACTTC. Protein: CASKDGGGATKNIQYF.

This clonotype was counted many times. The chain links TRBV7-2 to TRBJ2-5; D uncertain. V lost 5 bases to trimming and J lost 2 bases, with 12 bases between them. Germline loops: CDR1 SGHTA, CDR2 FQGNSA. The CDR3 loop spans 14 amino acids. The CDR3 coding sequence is TGTGCCAGCAGCCCTCGTCGAGATCAAGAGACCCAGTACTTC. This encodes CASSPRRDQETQYF.

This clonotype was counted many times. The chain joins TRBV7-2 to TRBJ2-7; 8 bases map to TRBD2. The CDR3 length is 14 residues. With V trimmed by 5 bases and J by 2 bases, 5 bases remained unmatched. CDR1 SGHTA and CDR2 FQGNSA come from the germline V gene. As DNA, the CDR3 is TGTGCCAGCAGCCCCCTAGCGGGCCCCTACGAGCAGTACTTC. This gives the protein CASSPLAGPYEQYF.

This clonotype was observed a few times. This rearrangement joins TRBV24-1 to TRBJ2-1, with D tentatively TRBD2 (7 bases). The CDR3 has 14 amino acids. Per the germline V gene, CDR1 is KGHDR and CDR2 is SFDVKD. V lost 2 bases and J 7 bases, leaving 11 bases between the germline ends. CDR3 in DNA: TGTGCCACCAGTGATTCGGGGGGCGGGAATGAGCAGTTCTTC. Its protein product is CATSDSGGGNEQFF.

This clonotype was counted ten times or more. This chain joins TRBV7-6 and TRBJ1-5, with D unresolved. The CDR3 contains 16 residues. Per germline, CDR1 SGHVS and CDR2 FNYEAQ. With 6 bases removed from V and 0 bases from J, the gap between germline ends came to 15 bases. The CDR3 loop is CASSPNAYGSNQPQHF. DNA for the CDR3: TGTGCCAGCAGTCCCAATGCATATGGTAGCAATCAGCCCCAGCATTTT.

CDR3 region: CASIGSGDTDTQYF. The CDR3 region has the DNA TGTGCCAGCATAGGTAGCGGGGACACAGATACGCAGTATTTT. The chain couples TRBV28 to TRBJ2-3; 8 bases align to TRBD2. The germline CDR1 and CDR2 sequences are MDHEN and SYDVKM. The CDR3 has 14 residues. Trimming cost V 7 bases and J 2 bases; bases outside gene matches: 5.